This record covers a single T cell receptor beta chain. Its cognate antigen is unknown. PCR used 60 Vbeta primers and 13 Jbeta primers. Method: immunoSEQ multiplex PCR; TCRdb's copy keeps in-frame clones and lacks some. Here the sample spans 85,000 to 100,000 clones, around 60% being singletons. The data were obtained in a study of cytomegalovirus exposure and HLA in healthy donors. Study findings and constraints: Some V segments, TRBV6-2 and TRBV6-3 among them, were indistinguishable and were therefore excluded. As a later analysis showed, a missense DCLRE1C variant was linked to trimming of TCR beta V- and J-genes.

V shed 4 bases and J shed 4 bases, with 4 bases lying between them. CDR3 length equals 11 residues. The germline V gene has CDR1 SGHAT and CDR2 FQDESV (reference sequence). V usage is TRBV11-1 and J usage is TRBJ2-5; D not resolved. The material sequenced was PBMCs. This sequence was found in a man aged 55-75 years in good health and CMV-seronegative. The CDR3 spells CASSSLETQYF. The CDR3 coding sequence is TGTGCCAGCAGCTCTCTAGAGACCCAGTACTTC. The full variable domain, its missing parts supplied by reference TRBV11-1 and TRBJ2-5, is EAEVAQSPRYKITEKSQAVAFWCDPISGHATLYWYRQILGQGPELLVQFQDESVVDDSQLPKDRFSAERLKGVDSTLKIQPAELGDSAMYLCASSSLETQYFGPGTRLLVL.